The 14 T cell receptor beta chains below come from one sample, sequenced in a study of patients with pleural tuberculosis. MiXCR was run by TCRdb on the reads, yielding one entry per CDR3 protein. The sample includes 45,000 to 60,000 distinct CDR3 sequences, about 7.3% of them seen just once. The receptors originated from a human donor with pleural tuberculosis.

This clonotype was observed many times. A clone one base away is much larger, so this may be a read error. The V gene is TRBV27, the J gene TRBJ1-2; D perhaps matches TRBD1 (6 bases). The germline gives CDR1 MNHEY, CDR2 SMNVEV (reference sequence). CDR3 size: 13 residues. CDR3 region: CASSTQGLGGYAF. CDR3 coding DNA: TGTGCCAGCAGCACACAGGGCCTTGGAGGCTACGCCTTC.

There are many counts of this clonotype. J is TRBJ1-4 and V is TRBV4-2; D is unresolved. CDR3 length equals 14 residues. Germline assignment: CDR1 LGHNA and CDR2 YNFKEQ. Trimming left V 2 bases short and J 4 bases short, with 8 bases between. CDR3: CASSQQTVNEKLFF. Written as DNA, the CDR3 is TGTGCCAGCAGCCAACAGACCGTTAATGAAAAACTGTTTTTT.

In this sample, this clonotype turned up many times. The chain is built from TRBV20-1 and TRBJ2-7; TRBD2 matches 7 bases. Looked up from germline, CDR1 is DFQATT and CDR2 is SNEGSKA (reference sequence). The J segment lost 6 bases and the V segment lost 2 bases, leaving 13 bases of the junction unmatched. The CDR3 runs to 15 residues. The CDR3 here is CSARNFAGETGEQYF. For the CDR3, the DNA is TGCAGTGCTAGAAACTTCGCGGGAGAGACGGGCGAGCAGTACTTC.

This clonotype was recorded many times. This rearrangement joins TRBV25-1 to TRBJ2-2; D unresolved. The V gene's germline CDR1 is MGHDK and CDR2 SYGVNS. V was shortened by 4 bases and J by 0 bases, with 9 bases between the two germline ends. This CDR3 region has 15 residues. CDR3 sequence (DNA): TGTGCCAGCAGTGCCCGAAAACCGAACACCGGGGAGCTGTTTTTT. Translation: CASSARKPNTGELFF.

This clonotype was seen more than once but under ten times. A single base separates this from a much larger clone, so it may be a read error. J is TRBJ1-3 and V is TRBV4-1; no firm D call. From germline, CDR1 is MGHRA and CDR2 YSYEKL. This CDR3 comprises 14 residues. CDR3 region: CAGSQVFSGNTIYF. CDR3 bases: TGCGCCGGCAGCCAAGTGTTCTCTGGAAACACCATATATTTT.

This clonotype has ten or more counts. V is TRBV12-3 or TRBV12-4 and J is TRBJ2-3; D uncertain. CDR3 length: 14 amino acids. V lost 1 base and J lost 0, with 5 bases in between. The CDR3 region is CASSLVSSTDTQYF. In DNA form, the CDR3 reads TGTGCCAGCAGTTTAGTATCTAGCACAGATACGCAGTATTTT.

This clonotype was detected many times. This chain uses TRBV12-3 or TRBV12-4 with TRBJ2-3; D is possibly TRBD2 (6 bases). This CDR3 region has 16 residues. The V and J ends lost 5 bases and 5 bases respectively, with 20 bases between them. The CDR3 DNA sequence: TGTGCCAGCAGTAGGTATACTGGGGGGAGAGGAGATACGCAGTATTTT. It translates to CASSRYTGGRGDTQYF.

This clonotype was seen many times. The rearrangement links TRBV6-1 to TRBJ1-1; perhaps TRBD1 as D (5 bases). V lost 6 bases and J lost 5, with 16 bases in between. The length of the CDR3 is 14 residues. Germline V gives CDR1 MNHNS, CDR2 SASEGT. The CDR3 spells CASSQQVRKTEAFF. CDR3 coding DNA: TGTGCCAGCAGCCAACAGGTGCGAAAGACTGAAGCTTTCTTT.

This clonotype was recorded at least ten times. The V call is TRBV3-1, the J call TRBJ2-7; D is perhaps TRBD1 or TRBD2 (5 bases each). V shed 4 bases and J shed 3 bases, with 13 bases lying between them. The CDR3 totals 14 residues. Per germline, CDR1 LGHDT and CDR2 YNNKEL (reference sequence). CDR3 sequence (DNA): TGTGCCAGCAGCCCTGGGCAGGGAGACTACGAGCAGTACGTC. This codes for CASSPGQGDYEQYV.

This clonotype was counted at least ten times. V is TRBV20-1 and J is TRBJ1-2; a possible D gene is TRBD1 (5 bases). Germline V lookup: CDR1 DFQATT, CDR2 SNEGSKA (reference sequence). Trimming took off 5 bases at V and 4 bases at J, with 17 bases between the two ends. The CDR3 has 14 amino acids. The DNA of the CDR3 is TGCAGTGCTCCCCGCGGAGGGGATGTCTATGGCTACACCTTC. Its protein is CSAPRGGDVYGYTF.

This clonotype came up many times. The rearrangement uses TRBV2 and TRBJ1-1; D is ambiguous. Trimming stripped 4 bases from V and 1 base from J, with 7 bases between. The CDR3 contains 13 residues. Germline CDR1 SNHLY, CDR2 FYNNEI. The CDR3 DNA is TGTGCCAGCAGTGCTCGGGCGAACACTGAAGCTTTCTTT. It is translated as CASSARANTEAFF.

This clonotype occurred many times. This chain links TRBV25-1 with TRBJ1-4; no definite D call. The CDR3 has 14 residues. Germline CDR1 is MGHDK and CDR2 is SYGVNS. Trimming shortened V by 4 bases and J by 0 bases, and 6 bases separated the two germline ends. CDR3 protein: CASSVSATNEKLFF. Written as DNA, the CDR3 is TGTGCCAGCAGTGTATCCGCAACTAATGAAAAACTGTTTTTT.

This clonotype was detected ten times or more. J is TRBJ1-1 and V is TRBV19; D not resolved. Germline assignment: CDR1 LNHDA and CDR2 SQIVND (reference sequence). The CDR3 is 13 amino acids. The V and J ends lost 8 bases and 0 bases respectively, with 10 bases between them. CDR3 region: CASFRTLNTEAFF. The CDR3 bases are TGTGCCAGTTTCCGGACCCTGAACACTGAAGCTTTCTTT.

This clonotype occurred many times. This chain joins TRBV14 and TRBJ2-3; the D is unclear. CDR3 length equals 14 residues. V was shortened by 1 base and J by 2 bases, with 7 bases between the two germline ends. Germline V gene lookup returns CDR1 SGHDN and CDR2 FVKESK. The CDR3 region has the DNA TGTGCCAGCAGCCAAGTTTCGTTCACAGATACGCAGTATTTT. Its protein is CASSQVSFTDTQYF.